This passage covers 3 T cell receptor beta chains from one sample sequenced in a study of cytomegalovirus exposure and HLA in healthy donors. The primer mix had 60 Vbeta and 13 Jbeta primers. Profiled with immunoSEQ multiplex PCR; TCRdb holds only in-frame clones, not every one. Counted here are 140,000 or so clones, around 75% occurring once; the ten biggest clones make up approximately 1.1%. Material for sequencing was PBMCs. The receptors were gathered from a female donor in good health and CMV-seronegative.

The chain carries TRBV10-3 and TRBJ2-3; no clear D. The V and J ends lost 0 bases and 6 bases respectively, with 16 bases between them. The CDR3 totals 16 residues. Looked up from germline, CDR1 is ENHRY and CDR2 is SYGVKD. CDR3 region: CAISESGFVKSDTQYF. The CDR3 bases are TGTGCCATCAGTGAGTCCGGGTTTGTGAAGTCGGATACGCAGTATTTT.

A few counts support this clone. This chain links TRBV10-3 with TRBJ2-1; TRBD1 is a possible D gene (6 bases). The V gene lost 6 bases and the J gene lost 0 bases, with 15 bases spanning the gap. The CDR3 is made up of 16 amino acids. CDR1 is ENHRY, CDR2 SYGVKD, per germline. CDR3 DNA sequence: TGTGCCATCAGCCTCGGACAGTTTAGCTCCTACAATGAGCAGTTCTTC. It codes for CAISLGQFSSYNEQFF.

The rearrangement joins TRBV5-1 to TRBJ1-1, with 9 bases fitting TRBD1. The ends lost 3 bases at V and 1 base at J; junction bases unmatched: 7. The CDR3 totals 16 residues. CDR1 SGHRS and CDR2 YFSETQ come from the germline V gene. CDR3: CASSYDGQGTNTEAFF. CDR3 DNA: TGCGCCAGCAGCTACGACGGACAGGGGACGAACACTGAAGCTTTCTTT.